There are a few counts of the clone carrying this TCR beta chain. V was clipped by 6 bases and J by 4 bases; unmatched bases: 14. This CDR3 spans 15 amino acids. Germline CDR1 and CDR2: SQVTM and ANQGSEA. The sample belongs to a study of CD8+ T cells in alopecia areata. RNA extraction was followed by reverse transcription into cDNA, which acted as the sequencing template. The protocol was immunoSEQ multiplex PCR, while the TCRdb copy is restricted to in-frame clones and leaves out a portion. The top ten clones hold 3% to 4.5% of a sample with approximately 13,000 clones, 50% to 60% of them seen once. CD4+ cells from several patients were sorted into CD25+CD127- cells.

Sequenced sample: CD4+ Tregs sorted from blood. The chain employs TRBV29-1 and TRBJ1-1; TRBD1 agrees at 7 bases. The TCR was taken from a human donor with alopecia areata. DNA for the CDR3: TGCAGCGTCCGTGGCGGGAAACAGGGGACCACTGAAGCTTTCTTT. Residues: CSVRGGKQGTTEAFF. Based on the CDR3 plus reference TRBV29-1 and TRBJ1-1, the full variable domain is SAVISQKPSRDICQRGTSLTIQCQVDSQVTMMFWYRQQPGQSLTLIATANQGSEATYESGFVIDKFPISRPNLTFSTLTVSNMSPEDSSIYLCSVRGGKQGTTEAFFGQGTRLTVV.